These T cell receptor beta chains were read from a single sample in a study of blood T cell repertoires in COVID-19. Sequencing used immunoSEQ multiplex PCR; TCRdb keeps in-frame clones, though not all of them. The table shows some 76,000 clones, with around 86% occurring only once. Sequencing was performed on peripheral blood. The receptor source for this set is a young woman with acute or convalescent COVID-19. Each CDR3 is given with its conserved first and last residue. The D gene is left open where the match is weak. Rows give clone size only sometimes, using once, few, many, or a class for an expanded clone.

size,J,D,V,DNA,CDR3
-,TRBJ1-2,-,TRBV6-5,TGTGCCAGCAGTTACGGGACAAACTATGGCTACACCTTC,CASSYGTNYGYTF
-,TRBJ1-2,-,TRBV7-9,TGTGCCAGCAGCTTAGGGCCCCCGCGGCTTAATGGCTACACCTTC,CASSLGPPRLNGYTF
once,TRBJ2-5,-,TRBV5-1,TGCGCCAGCAGCTTGGCGGCAGGGTCCCAAGAGACCCAGTACTTC,CASSLAAGSQETQYF
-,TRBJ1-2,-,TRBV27,TGTGCCAGCAGTTCTGGGGCATACTATGGCTACACCTTC,CASSSGAYYGYTF
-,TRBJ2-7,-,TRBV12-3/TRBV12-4,TGTGCCAGCAGTTTGCTAGGCGAGCAGTACTTC,CASSLLGEQYF
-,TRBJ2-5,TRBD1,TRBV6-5,TGTGCCAGCAGTCGGGACAGGGATGAGACCCAGTACTTC,CASSRDRDETQYF
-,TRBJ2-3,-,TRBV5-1,TGCGCCAGCAGCAGCCAGGCAGGGGGCACAGATACGCAGTATTTT,CASSSQAGGTDTQYF
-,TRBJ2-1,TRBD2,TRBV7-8,TGTGCCAGCAGCTTAGATACACTAGCGGTCAATGAGCAGTTCTTC,CASSLDTLAVNEQFF
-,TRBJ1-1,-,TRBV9,TGTGCCAGCAGCACCTTAGTTCAGGAATCCGAAGCTTTCTTT,CASSTLVQESEAFF
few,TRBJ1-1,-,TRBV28,TGTGCCAGCACACTAAACACTGAAGCTTTCTTT,CASTLNTEAFF
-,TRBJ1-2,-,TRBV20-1,TGCAGTCTGGACTTTTATGGCTACACCTTC,CSLDFYGYTF
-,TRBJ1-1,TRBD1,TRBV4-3,TGCGCCAGCAGCCAACTCCAGGGGGCTGAAGCTTTCTTT,CASSQLQGAEAFF
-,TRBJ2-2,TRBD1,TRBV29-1,TGCAGCGTACGACAGGGCGTCACCGGGGAGCTGTTTTTT,CSVRQGVTGELFF
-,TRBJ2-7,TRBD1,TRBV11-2,TGTGCCAGCAGCCCTACGAGACAGGGAGTCGAGCAGTACTTC,CASSPTRQGVEQYF
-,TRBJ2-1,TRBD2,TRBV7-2,TGTGCCAGCAGCCCTGGACTAGCGGCATCCAATGAGCAGTTCTTC,CASSPGLAASNEQFF
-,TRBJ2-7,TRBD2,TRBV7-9,TGTGCCAGCAGCTTTGCGGGAGAAAGGTACGAGCAGTACTTC,CASSFAGERYEQYF
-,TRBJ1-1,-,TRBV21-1,TGTGCCAGCAGCAACCTTGGACAGGGGGGCACTGAAGCTTTCTTT,CASSNLGQGGTEAFF
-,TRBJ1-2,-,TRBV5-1,TGCGCCAGCAGCTTGGACAGCATTGGCTATGGCTACACCTTC,CASSLDSIGYGYTF
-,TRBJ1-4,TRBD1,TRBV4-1,TGCGCCAGCAGCCATACAGGGGTTTTCTCCGAGACTAATGAAAAACTGTTTTTT,CASSHTGVFSETNEKLFF
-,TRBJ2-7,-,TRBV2,TGTGCCAGCAAGTCTCTCTTCCCTAGACGGTCCTACGAGCAGTACTTC,CASKSLFPRRSYEQYF
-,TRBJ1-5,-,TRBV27,TGTGCCAGCAAAATGACAGGACTCAATCAGCCCCAGCATTTT,CASKMTGLNQPQHF
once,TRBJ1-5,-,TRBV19,TGTGCCAGTAGTTACCGGGACACTGACTGGCCCCAGCATTTT,CASSYRDTDWPQHF
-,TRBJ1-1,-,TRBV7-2,TGTGCCAGCAGCTTAGGGGCGAGGAACACTGAAGCTTTCTTT,CASSLGARNTEAFF